This TCR beta chain emerged from a study of blood T cell repertoires in COVID-19. For the study at large: The origin of the acute and convalescent COVID-19 samples was the United States, Italy and Spain.

The authors' processing: Reference gene primer amplification gave nucleated cell count estimates. Data came from immunoSEQ multiplex PCR; TCRdb stores just in-frame clones and leaves some out. V and J calls and clone size follow that table, whereas D and trimming were derived from the DNA. The table has 100,000 to 150,000 clones, around 82% seen once; the top ten hold more than 1.3%. Germline assignment: CDR1 SEHNR and CDR2 FQNEAQ (reference sequence). V lost 1 base and J lost 11, with 9 bases in between. The CDR3 spans 12 residues. This clone was picked up a small number of times. The chain links TRBV7-9 to TRBJ1-3, with a possible D match to TRBD1 (5 bases). Sequencing used peripheral blood. The TCR originated in a man in his fifties or sixties with acute or convalescent COVID-19. In DNA, the CDR3 is TGTGCCAGCAGCTTAGTCGGGGGTCCCATATATTTT. Amino acids: CASSLVGGPIYF.